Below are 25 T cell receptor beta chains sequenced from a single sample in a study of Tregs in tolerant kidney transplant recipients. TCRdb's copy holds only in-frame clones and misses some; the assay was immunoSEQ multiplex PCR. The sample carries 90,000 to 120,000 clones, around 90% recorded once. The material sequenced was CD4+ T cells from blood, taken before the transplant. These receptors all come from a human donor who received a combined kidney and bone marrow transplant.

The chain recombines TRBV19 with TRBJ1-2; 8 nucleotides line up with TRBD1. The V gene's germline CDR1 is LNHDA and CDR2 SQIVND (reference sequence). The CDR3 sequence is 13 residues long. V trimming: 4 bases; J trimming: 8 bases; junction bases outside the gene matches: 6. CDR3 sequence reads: CASSTGQGGGYTF. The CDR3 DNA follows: TGTGCCAGTAGTACCGGACAGGGAGGGGGCTACACCTTC.

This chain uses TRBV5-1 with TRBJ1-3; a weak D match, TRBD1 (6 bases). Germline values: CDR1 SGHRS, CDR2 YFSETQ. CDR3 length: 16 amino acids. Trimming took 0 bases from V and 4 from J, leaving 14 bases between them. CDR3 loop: CASSLDRGGRGNTIYF. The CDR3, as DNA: TGCGCCAGCAGCTTGGATCGTGGGGGCCGAGGAAACACCATATATTTT.

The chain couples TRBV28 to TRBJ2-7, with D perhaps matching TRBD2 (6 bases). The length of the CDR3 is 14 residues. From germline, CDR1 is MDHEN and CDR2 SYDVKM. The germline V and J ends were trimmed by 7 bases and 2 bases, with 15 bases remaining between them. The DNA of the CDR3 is TGTGCCAGCACCCAATCGGACTACGCCTACGAGCAGTACTTC. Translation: CASTQSDYAYEQYF.

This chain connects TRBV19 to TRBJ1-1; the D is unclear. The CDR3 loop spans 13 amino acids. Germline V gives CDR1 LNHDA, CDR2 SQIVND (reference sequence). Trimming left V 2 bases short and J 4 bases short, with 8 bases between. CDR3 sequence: CASSIQLGTEAFF. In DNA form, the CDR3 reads TGTGCCAGTAGTATACAGCTAGGCACTGAAGCTTTCTTT.

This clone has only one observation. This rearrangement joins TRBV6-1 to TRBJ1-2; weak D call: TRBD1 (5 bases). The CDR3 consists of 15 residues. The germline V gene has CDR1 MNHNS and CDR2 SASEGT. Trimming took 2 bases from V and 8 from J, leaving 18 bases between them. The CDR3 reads CASSEMLRGQGGYTF. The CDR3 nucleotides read TGTGCCAGCAGTGAAATGTTAAGAGGTCAGGGCGGCTACACCTTC.

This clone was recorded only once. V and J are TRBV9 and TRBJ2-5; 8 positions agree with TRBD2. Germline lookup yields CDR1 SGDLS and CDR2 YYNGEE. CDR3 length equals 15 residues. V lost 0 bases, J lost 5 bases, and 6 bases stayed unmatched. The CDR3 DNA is TGTGCCAGCAGCGTAGTGGCGGGGGGCTTGGAGACCCAGTACTTC. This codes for CASSVVAGGLETQYF. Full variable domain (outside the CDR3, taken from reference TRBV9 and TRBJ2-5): DSGVTQTPKHLITATGQRVTLRCSPRSGDLSVYWYQQSLDQGLQFLIQYYNGEERAKGNILERFSAQQFPDLHSELNLSSLELGDSALYFCASSVVAGGLETQYFGPGTRLLVL.

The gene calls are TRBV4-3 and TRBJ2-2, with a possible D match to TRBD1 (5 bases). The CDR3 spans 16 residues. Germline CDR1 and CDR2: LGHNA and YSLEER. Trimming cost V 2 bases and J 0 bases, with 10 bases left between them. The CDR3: CASSQLDSPNTGELFF. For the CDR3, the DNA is TGCGCCAGCAGCCAACTCGACAGCCCGAACACCGGGGAGCTGTTTTTT.

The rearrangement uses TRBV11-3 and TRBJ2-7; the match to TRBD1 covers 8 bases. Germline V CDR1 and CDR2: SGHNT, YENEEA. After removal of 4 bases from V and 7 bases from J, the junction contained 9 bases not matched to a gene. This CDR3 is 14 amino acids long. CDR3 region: CASSSGQGVDEQYF. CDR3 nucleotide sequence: TGTGCCAGCAGCTCCGGACAGGGCGTTGATGAGCAGTACTTC.

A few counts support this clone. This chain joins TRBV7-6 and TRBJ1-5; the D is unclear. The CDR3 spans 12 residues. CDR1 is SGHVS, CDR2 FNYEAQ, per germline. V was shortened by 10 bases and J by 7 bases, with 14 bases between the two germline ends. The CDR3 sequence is CATKDIGQPQHF. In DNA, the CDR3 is TGTGCCACTAAAGACATCGGCCAGCCCCAGCATTTT.

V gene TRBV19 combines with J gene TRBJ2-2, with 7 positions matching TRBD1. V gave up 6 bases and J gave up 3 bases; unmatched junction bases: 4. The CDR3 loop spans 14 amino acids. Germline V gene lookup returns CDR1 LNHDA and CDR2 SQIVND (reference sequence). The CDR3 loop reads CASRDRFDTGELFF. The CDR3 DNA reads TGTGCCAGTAGGGACAGGTTCGACACCGGGGAGCTGTTTTTT.

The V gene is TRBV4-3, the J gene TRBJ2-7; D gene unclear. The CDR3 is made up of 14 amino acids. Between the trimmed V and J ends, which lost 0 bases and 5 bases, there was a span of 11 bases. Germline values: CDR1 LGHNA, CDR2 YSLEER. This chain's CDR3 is CASSQEGPAHEQYF. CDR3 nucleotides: TGCGCCAGCAGCCAAGAGGGCCCGGCCCACGAGCAGTACTTC.

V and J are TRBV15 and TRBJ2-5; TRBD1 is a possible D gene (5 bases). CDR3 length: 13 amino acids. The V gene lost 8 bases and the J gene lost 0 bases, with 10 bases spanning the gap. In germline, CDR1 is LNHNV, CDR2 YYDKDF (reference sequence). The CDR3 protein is CATAGQNQETQYF. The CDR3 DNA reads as TGTGCCACCGCCGGACAAAACCAAGAGACCCAGTACTTC.

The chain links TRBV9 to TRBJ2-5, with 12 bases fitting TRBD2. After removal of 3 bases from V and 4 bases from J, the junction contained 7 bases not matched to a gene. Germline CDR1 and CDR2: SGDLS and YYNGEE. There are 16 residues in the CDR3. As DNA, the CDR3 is TGTGCCAGCAGCGCTGGACTAGCGGGGTTAGCAGAGACCCAGTACTTC. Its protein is CASSAGLAGLAETQYF.

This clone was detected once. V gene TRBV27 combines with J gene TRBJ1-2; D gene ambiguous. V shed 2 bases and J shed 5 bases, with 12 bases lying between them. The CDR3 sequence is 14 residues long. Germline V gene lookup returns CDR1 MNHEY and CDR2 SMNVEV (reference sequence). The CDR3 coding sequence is TGTGCCAGCAGTTTAACCGATCCGAGGTATGGCTACACCTTC. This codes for CASSLTDPRYGYTF.

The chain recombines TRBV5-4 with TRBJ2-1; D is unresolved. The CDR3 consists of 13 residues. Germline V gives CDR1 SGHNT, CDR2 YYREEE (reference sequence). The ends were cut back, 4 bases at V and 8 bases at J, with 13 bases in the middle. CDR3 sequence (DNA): TGTGCCAGCAGCCGGAATACAGTAGATGAGCAGTTCTTC. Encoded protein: CASSRNTVDEQFF.

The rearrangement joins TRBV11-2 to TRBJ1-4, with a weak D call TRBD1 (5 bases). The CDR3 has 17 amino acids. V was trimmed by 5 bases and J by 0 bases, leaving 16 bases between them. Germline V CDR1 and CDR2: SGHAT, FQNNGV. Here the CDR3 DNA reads TGTGCCAGCAGCGCCGTGGGACTGACGGCAACTAATGAAAAACTGTTTTTT. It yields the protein CASSAVGLTATNEKLFF.

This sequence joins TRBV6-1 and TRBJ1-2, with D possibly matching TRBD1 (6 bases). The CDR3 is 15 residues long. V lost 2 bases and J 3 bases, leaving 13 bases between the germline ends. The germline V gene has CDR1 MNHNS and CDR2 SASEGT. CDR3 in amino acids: CASSEFRTAYYGYTF. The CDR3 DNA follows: TGTGCCAGCAGTGAATTCCGGACAGCATACTATGGCTACACCTTC.

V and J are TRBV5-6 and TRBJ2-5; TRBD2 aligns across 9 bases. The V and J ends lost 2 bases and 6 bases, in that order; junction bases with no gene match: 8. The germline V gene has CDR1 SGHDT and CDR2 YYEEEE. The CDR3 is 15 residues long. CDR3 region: CASSFGGRAGQTQYF. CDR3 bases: TGTGCCAGCAGCTTCGGCGGGAGGGCCGGGCAGACCCAGTACTTC.

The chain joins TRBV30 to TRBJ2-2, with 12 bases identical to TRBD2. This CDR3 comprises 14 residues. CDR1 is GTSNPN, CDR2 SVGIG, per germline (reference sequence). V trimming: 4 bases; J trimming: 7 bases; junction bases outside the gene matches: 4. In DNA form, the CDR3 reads TGTGCCTGGACTAGCGGGAGGGCGGTCGGGGAGCTGTTTTTT. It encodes CAWTSGRAVGELFF.

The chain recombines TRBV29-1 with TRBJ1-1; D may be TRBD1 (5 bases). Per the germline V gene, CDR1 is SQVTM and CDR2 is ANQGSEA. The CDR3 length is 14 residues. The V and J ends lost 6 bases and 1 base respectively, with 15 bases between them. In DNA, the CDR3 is TGCAGCGTGGCAGGGTTCCCTACGAACACTGAAGCTTTCTTT. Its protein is CSVAGFPTNTEAFF.

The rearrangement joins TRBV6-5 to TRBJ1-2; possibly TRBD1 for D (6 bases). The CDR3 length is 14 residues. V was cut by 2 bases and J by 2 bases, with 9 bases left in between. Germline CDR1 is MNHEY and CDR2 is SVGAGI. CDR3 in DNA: TGTGCCAGCAGTTACCGTCAGGGGAACTATGGCTACACCTTC. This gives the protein CASSYRQGNYGYTF.

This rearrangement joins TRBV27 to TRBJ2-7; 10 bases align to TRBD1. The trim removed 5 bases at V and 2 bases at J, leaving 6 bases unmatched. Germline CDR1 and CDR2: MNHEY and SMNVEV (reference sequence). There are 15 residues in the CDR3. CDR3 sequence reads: CASSRGTGDAYEQYF. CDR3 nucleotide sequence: TGTGCCAGCAGTAGGGGGACAGGGGATGCCTACGAGCAGTACTTC.

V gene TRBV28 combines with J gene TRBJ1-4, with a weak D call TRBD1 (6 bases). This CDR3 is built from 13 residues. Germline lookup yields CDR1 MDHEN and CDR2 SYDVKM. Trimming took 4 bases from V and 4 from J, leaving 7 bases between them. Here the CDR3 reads CASSWGRNEKLFF. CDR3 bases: TGTGCCAGCAGTTGGGGGCGTAATGAAAAACTGTTTTTT.

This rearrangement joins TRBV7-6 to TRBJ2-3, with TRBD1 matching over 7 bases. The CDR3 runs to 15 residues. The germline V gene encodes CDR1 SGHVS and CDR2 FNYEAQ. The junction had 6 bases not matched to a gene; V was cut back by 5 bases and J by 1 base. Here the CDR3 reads CASSPDRVGTDTQYF. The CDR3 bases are TGTGCCAGCAGCCCCGACAGGGTAGGCACAGATACGCAGTATTTT.

CDR3 residues: CASSLALGQGREAFF. The CDR3 DNA is TGTGCCAGCAGCTTAGCCCTGGGACAGGGAAGAGAAGCTTTCTTT. J is TRBJ1-1 and V is TRBV7-2; 9 bases agree with TRBD1. With 0 bases clipped from V and 8 bases from J, the junction kept 7 bases outside the gene matches. Germline V gene sequence: CDR1 SGHTA, CDR2 FQGNSA. This CDR3 region has 15 residues.